This T cell receptor (beta chain) appears in the sequencing data of a study of T cell responses to AZD1222 COVID-19 vaccine. This clone has a single count. Its target is unknown. Method: immunoSEQ multiplex PCR; TCRdb's copy keeps in-frame clones and lacks some. The table shows 100,000 or so clones, with around 87% occurring only once. The study pooled second doses at about 4 or about 12 weeks. Overall study findings and caveats: Regions 160-218 and 743-854 held dominance among vaccine-associated CD4 TCRs, which spanned spike. It was only a handful of AZD1222 recipients who were seropositive at baseline.

The specimen was peripheral blood, collected 28 days after the second AZD1222 dose. This receptor was identified in an adult who received the AZD1222 COVID-19 vaccine.

CDR3 protein: CASTREQETQYF. CDR3 sequence (DNA): TGTGCCAGCACGAGGGAACAAGAGACCCAGTACTTC. The gene calls are TRBV6-6 and TRBJ2-5, with D possibly being TRBD2 (5 bases). The germline CDR1 and CDR2 sequences are MNHNY and SVGAGI (reference sequence). Trimming took 7 bases from V and 2 from J, leaving 8 bases between them. The CDR3 contains 12 residues.